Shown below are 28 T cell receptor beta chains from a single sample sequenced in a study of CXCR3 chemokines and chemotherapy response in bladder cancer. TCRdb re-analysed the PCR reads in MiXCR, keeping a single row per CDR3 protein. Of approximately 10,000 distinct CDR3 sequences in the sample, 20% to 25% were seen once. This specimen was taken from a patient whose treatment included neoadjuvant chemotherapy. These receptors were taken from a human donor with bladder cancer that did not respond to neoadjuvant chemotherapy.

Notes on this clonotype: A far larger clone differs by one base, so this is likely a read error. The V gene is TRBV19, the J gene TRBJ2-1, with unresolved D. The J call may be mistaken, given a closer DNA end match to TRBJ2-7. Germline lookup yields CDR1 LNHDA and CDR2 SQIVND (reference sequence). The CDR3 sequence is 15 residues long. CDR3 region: CASSISPGKTYEQYF. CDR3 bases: TGTGCCAGTAGTATTTCGCCTGGGAAAACCTACGAGCAGTACTTC.

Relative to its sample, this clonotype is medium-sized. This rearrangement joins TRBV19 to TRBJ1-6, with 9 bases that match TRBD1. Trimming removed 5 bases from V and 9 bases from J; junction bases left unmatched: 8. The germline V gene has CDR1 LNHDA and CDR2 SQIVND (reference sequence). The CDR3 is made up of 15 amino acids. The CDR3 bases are TGTGCCAGTAGTGGAGCCGGGACAGGGCCTTCACCCCTCCACTTT. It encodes CASSGAGTGPSPLHF.

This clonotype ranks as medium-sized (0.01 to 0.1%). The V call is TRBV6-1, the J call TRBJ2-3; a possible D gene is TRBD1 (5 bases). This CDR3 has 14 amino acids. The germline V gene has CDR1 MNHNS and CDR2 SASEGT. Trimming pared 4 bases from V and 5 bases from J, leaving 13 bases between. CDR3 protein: CASSGAGLLDTQYF. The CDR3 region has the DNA TGTGCCAGCAGTGGTGCAGGGCTTCTAGATACGCAGTATTTT.

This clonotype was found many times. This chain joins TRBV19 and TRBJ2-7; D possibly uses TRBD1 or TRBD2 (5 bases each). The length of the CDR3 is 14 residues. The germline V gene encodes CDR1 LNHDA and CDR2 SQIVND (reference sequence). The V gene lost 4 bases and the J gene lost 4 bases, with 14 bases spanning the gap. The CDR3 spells CASSKGPTLYEQYF. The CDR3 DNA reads TGTGCCAGTAGTAAGGGACCGACATTGTACGAGCAGTACTTC.

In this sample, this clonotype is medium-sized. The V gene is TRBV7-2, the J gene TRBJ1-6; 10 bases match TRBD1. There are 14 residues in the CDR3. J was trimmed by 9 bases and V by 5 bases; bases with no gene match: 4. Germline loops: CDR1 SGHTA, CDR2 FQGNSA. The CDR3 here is CASSETGGVSPLHF. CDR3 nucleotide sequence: TGTGCCAGCAGCGAGACAGGGGGCGTTTCACCCCTCCACTTT. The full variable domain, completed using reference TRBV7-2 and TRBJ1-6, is GAGVSQSPSNKVTEKGKDVELRCDPISGHTALYWYRQSLGQGLEFLIYFQGNSAPDKSGLPSDRFSAERTGGSVSTLTIQRTQQEDSAVYLCASSETGGVSPLHFGNGTRLTVT.

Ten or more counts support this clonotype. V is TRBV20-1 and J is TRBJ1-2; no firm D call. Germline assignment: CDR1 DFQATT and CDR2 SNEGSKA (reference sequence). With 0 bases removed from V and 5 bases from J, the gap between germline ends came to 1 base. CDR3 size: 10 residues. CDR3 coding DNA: TGCAGTGCTAGAGATTATGGCTACACCTTC. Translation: CSARDYGYTF.

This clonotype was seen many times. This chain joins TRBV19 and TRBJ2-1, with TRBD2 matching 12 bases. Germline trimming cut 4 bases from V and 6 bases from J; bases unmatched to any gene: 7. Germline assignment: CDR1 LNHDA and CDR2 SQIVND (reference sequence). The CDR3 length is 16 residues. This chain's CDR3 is CASSTTSGGPGNEQFF. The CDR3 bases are TGTGCCAGTAGTACGACTAGCGGGGGTCCCGGCAATGAGCAGTTCTTC.

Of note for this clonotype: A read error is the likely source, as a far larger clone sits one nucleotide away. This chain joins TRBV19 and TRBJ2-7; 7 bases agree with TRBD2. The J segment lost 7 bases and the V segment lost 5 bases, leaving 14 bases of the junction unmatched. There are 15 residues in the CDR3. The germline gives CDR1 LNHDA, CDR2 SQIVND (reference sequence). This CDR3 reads CASSSGLTVANEQYF. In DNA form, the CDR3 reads TGTGCCAGTAGTTCGGGACTAACCGTCGCAAATGAGCAGTACTTC.

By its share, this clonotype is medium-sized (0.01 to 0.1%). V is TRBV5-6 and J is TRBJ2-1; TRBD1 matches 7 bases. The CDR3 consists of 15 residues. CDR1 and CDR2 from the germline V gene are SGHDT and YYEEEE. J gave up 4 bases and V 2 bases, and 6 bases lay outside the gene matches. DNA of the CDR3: TGTGCCAGCAGCTTCCGGGACAGTTATTACAATGAGCAGTTCTTC. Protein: CASSFRDSYYNEQFF.

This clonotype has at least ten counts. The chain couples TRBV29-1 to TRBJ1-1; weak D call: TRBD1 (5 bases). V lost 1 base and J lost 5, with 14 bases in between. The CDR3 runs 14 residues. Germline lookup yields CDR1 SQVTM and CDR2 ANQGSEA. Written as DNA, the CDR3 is TGCAGCGTTGAAGTTCCGGGACTCAAGACTGAAGCTTTCTTT. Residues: CSVEVPGLKTEAFF.

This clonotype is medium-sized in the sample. CDR3 bases: TGTGCCAGCAGTTGGGACAGGAGATACGAGCAGTACTTC. Amino acids: CASSWDRRYEQYF. The chain uses TRBV6-2 or TRBV6-3 and TRBJ2-7; the match to TRBD1 covers 8 bases. The CDR3 sequence is 13 residues long. CDR1 is MNHEY, CDR2 SVGEGT, per germline. Trimming cost V 4 bases and J 4 bases; bases outside gene matches: 3.

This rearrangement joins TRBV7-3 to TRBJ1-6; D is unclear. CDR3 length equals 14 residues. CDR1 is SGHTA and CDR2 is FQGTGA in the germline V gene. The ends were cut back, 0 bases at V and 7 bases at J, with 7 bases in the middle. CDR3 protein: CASSLTGINSPLHF. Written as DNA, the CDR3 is TGTGCCAGCAGCTTAACAGGGATCAATTCACCCCTCCACTTT.

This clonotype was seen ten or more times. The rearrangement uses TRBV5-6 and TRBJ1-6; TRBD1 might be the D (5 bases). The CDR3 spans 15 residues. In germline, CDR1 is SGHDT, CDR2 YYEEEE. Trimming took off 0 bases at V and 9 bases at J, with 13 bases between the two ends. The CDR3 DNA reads TGTGCCAGCAGCTTGGTCGGGGGGGAAGGTTCACCCCTCCACTTT. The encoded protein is CASSLVGGEGSPLHF.

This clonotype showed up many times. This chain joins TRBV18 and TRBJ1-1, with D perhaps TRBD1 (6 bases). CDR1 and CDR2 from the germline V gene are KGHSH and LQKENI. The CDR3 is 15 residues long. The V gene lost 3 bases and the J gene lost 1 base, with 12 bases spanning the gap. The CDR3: CASSPQGPTNTEAFF. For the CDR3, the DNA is TGTGCCAGCTCACCCCAGGGGCCGACGAACACTGAAGCTTTCTTT. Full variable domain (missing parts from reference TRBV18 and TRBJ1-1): NAGVMQNPRHLVRRRGQEARLRCSPMKGHSHVYWYRQLPEEGLKFMVYLQKENIIDESGMPKERFSAEFPKEGPSILRIQQVVRGDSAAYFCASSPQGPTNTEAFFGQGTRLTVV.

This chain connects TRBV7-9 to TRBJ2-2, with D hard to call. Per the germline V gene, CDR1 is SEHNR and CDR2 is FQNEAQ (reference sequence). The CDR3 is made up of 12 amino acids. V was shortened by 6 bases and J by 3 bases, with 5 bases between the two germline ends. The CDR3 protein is CASSRDTGELFF. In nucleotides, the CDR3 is TGTGCCAGCAGTCGGGACACCGGGGAGCTGTTTTTT.

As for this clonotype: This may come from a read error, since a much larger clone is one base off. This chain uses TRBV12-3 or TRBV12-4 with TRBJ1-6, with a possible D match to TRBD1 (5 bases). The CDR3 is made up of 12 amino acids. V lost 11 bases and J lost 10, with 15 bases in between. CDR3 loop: CASREVGSPLHF. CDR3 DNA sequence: TGTGCCTCCAGGGAAGTAGGATCACCCCTCCACTTT.

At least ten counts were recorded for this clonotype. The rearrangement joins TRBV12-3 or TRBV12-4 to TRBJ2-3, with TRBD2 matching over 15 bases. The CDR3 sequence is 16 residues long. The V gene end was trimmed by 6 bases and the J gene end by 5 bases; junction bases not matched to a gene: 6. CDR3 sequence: CASSWTSGGAVDTQYF. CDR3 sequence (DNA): TGTGCCAGCAGCTGGACTAGCGGGGGGGCCGTAGATACGCAGTATTTT.

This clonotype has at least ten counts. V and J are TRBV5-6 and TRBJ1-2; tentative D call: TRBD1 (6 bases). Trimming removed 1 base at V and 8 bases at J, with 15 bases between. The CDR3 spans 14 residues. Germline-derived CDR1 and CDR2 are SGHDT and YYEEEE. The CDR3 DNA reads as TGTGCCAGCAGCTTGTTCTGGGACACGGGCGGCTACACCTTC. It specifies CASSLFWDTGGYTF.

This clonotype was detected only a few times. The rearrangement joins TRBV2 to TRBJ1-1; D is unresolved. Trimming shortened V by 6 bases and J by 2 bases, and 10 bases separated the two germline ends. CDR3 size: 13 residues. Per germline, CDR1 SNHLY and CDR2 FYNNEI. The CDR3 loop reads CASSLQVNTEAFF. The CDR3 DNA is TGTGCCAGCAGCCTCCAAGTTAACACTGAAGCTTTCTTT. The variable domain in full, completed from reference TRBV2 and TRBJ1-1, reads EPEVTQTPSHQVTQMGQEVILRCVPISNHLYFYWYRQILGQKVEFLVSFYNNEISEKSEIFDDQFSVERPDGSNFTLKIRSTKLEDSAMYFCASSLQVNTEAFFGQGTRLTVV.

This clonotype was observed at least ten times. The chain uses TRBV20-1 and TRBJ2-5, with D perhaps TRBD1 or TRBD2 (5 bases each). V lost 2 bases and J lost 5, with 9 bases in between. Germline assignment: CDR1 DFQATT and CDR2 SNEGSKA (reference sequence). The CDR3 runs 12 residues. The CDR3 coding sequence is TGCAGTGCTAGAAGGGGAGAGGAGACCCAGTACTTC. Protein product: CSARRGEETQYF.

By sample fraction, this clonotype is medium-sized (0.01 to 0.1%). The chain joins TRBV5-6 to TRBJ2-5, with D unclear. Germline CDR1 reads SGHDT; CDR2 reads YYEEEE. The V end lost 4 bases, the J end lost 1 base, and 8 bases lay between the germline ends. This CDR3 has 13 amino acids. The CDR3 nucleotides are TGTGCCAGCAGCCCTGGCAGCCAAGAGACCCAGTACTTC. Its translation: CASSPGSQETQYF. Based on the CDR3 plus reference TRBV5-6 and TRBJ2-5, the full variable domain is DAGVTQSPTHLIKTRGQQVTLRCSPKSGHDTVSWYQQALGQGPQFIFQYYEEEERQRGNFPDRFSGHQFPNYSSELNVNALLLGDSALYLCASSPGSQETQYFGPGTRLLVL.

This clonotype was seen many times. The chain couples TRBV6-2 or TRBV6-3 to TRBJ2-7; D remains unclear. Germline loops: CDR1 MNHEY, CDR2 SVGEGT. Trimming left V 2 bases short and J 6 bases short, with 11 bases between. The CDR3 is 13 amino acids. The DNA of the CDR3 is TGTGCCAGCAGTTACGGGCTAGTACGCGAGCAGTACTTC. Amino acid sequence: CASSYGLVREQYF.

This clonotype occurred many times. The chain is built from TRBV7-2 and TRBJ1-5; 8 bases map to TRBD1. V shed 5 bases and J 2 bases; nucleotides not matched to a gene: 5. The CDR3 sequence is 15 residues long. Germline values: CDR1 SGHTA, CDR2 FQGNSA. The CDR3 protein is CASSLQGVGNQPQHF. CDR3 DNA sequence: TGTGCCAGCAGCCTACAGGGGGTGGGCAATCAGCCCCAGCATTTT.

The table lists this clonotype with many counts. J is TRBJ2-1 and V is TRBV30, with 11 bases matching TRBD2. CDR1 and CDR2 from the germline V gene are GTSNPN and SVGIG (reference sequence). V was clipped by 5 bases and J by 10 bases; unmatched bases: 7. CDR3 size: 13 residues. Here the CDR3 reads CAWGSGGAGEQFF. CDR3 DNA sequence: TGTGCCTGGGGTAGCGGGGGGGCCGGGGAGCAGTTCTTC.

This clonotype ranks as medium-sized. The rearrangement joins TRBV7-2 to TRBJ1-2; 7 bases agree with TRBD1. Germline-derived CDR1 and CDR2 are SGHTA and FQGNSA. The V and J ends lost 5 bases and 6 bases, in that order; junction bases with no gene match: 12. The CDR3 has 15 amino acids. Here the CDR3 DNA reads TGTGCCAGCAGCCGGGGACAGTCCTCGAGAAATGGCTACACCTTC. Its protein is CASSRGQSSRNGYTF. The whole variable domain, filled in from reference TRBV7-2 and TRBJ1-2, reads GAGVSQSPSNKVTEKGKDVELRCDPISGHTALYWYRQSLGQGLEFLIYFQGNSAPDKSGLPSDRFSAERTGGSVSTLTIQRTQQEDSAVYLCASSRGQSSRNGYTFGSGTRLTVV.

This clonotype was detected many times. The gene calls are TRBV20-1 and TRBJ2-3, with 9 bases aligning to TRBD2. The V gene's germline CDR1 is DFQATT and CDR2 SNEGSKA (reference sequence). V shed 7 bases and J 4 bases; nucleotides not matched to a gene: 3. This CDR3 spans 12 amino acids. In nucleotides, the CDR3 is TGCAGTGTGCGGGGGGGGGCAGATACGCAGTATTTT. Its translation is CSVRGGADTQYF.

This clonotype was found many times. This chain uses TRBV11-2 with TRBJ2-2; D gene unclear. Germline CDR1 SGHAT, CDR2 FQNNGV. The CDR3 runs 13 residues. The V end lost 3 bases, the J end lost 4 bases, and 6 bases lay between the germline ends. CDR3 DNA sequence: TGTGCCAGCAGCTTCGGTACCACCGGGGAGCTGTTTTTT. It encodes CASSFGTTGELFF.

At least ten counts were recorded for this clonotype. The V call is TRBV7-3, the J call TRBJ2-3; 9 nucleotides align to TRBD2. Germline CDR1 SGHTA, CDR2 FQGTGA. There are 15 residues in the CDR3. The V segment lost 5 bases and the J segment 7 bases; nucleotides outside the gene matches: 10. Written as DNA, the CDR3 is TGTGCCAGCAGCCAAGGGGGCGGGGGGGCCAATACGCAGTATTTT. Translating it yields CASSQGGGGANTQYF.